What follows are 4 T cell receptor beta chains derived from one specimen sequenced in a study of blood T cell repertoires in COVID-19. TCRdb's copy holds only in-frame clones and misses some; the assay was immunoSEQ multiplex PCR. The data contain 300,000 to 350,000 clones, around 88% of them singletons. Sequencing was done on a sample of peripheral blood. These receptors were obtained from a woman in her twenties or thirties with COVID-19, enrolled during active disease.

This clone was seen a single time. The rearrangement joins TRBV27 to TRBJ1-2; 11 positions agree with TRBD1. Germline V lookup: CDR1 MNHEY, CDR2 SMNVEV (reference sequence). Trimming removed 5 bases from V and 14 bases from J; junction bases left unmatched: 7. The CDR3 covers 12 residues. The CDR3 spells CASSNPGQGGTF. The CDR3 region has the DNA TGTGCCAGCAGTAACCCGGGACAGGGGGGGACCTTC.

The CDR3 DNA is TGCGCCAGCAGCCAAGAATCCCCCTCCGGGACAGGGGGCTTCTACGAGCAGTACTTC. It translates to CASSQESPSGTGGFYEQYF. The chain carries TRBV4-1 and TRBJ2-7; 12 bases are shared with TRBD1. Germline V gives CDR1 MGHRA, CDR2 YSYEKL. Trimming cost V 0 bases and J 3 bases; bases outside gene matches: 12. This CDR3 is built from 19 residues.

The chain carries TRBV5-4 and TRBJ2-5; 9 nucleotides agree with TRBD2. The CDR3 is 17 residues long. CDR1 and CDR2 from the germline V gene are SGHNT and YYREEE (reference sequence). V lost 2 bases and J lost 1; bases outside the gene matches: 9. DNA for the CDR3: TGTGCCAGCAGCTTCCCGCTAGCGGGGCCCGCCCAAGAGACCCAGTACTTC. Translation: CASSFPLAGPAQETQYF.

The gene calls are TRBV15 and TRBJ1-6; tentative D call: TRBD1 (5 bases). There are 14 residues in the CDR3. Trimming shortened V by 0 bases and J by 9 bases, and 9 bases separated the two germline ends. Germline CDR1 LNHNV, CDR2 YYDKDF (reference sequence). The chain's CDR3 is CATSREGQGSPLHF. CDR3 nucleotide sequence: TGTGCCACCAGCAGAGAGGGGCAGGGTTCACCCCTCCACTTT.